This T cell receptor beta chain derives from a study of cytomegalovirus exposure and HLA in healthy donors. Trimming shortened V by 0 bases and J by 1 base, and 8 bases separated the two germline ends. The germline gives CDR1 SGDLS, CDR2 YYNGEE. CDR3 length: 14 residues. The PCR was carried out with 60 Vbeta primers and 13 Jbeta primers. This table comes from immunoSEQ multiplex PCR, and its TCRdb copy is limited to in-frame clones, with some not included. The sample lists 150,000 to 200,000 clones; roughly 80% were seen once. The V and J genes are TRBV9 and TRBJ2-7, with a tentative D call TRBD2 (5 bases). The source of this sequence is a man aged 40-50 years in good health and CMV-seronegative. Sequenced input: PBMCs. The CDR3 sequence is CASSVGTLSYEQYF. The CDR3 DNA follows: TGTGCCAGCAGCGTAGGGACTTTATCCTACGAGCAGTACTTC.